This T cell receptor beta chain comes out of a study of response to subunit inactivated influenza vaccine. The CDR3 is 17 residues long. Per germline, CDR1 SGHRS and CDR2 YFSETQ. After removal of 2 bases from V and 3 bases from J, the junction contained 9 bases not matched to a gene. TCRdb itself ran the RT-PCR reads through MiXCR, one entry per CDR3 protein. Found here are roughly 620,000 distinct CDR3 sequences, 10% to 12% of them singletons; the top ten hold more than 9.5%. The table lists this clonotype with a few counts. This sample was also put to use in a study of T cells expressing NK-cell markers. That investigation notes: 5'RACE template switching built TCR beta cDNA with unique molecular identifiers. Out of eight donors sequenced, seven tested HCMV-seropositive and the remaining one seronegative. Whether expanded NKG2C+ T cell clones were HCMV-specific remained unclear.

The sequence was collected from a man in his forties or fifties who received an inactivated influenza vaccine. The input for sequencing was PBMCs from blood, taken on the day of vaccination. The chain joins TRBV5-1 to TRBJ2-2; 8 bases match TRBD2. CDR3 loop: CASSLLRPAGDTGELFF. DNA of the CDR3: TGCGCCAGCAGCTTACTGAGACCAGCGGGAGACACCGGGGAGCTGTTTTTT.